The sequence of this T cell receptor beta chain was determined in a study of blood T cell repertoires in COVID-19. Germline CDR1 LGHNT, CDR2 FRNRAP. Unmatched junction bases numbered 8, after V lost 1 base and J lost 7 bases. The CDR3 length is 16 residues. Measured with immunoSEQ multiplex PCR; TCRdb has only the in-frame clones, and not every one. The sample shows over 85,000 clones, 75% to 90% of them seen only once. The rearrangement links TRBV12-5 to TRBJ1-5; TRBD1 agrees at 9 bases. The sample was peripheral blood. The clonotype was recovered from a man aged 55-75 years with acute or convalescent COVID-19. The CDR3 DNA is TGTGCTAGTGGTTTGGGGGTCGGACAGGGGAGCCAGCCCCAGCATTTT. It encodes CASGLGVGQGSQPQHF.